The rows below give T cell receptor beta chains drawn from one sample of a study of radiotherapy plus CTLA-4 blockade in lung cancer. Sequencing used immunoSEQ multiplex PCR; TCRdb keeps in-frame clones, though not all of them. The table records around 120,000 clones, about 83% of them present only once. The sample in question was peripheral blood, obtained from a patient treated with radiotherapy plus ipilimumab. Receptor source: a human donor with non-small cell lung cancer who had a partial response to radiotherapy plus ipilimumab. CDR3s include the opening cysteine and the closing phenylalanine or tryptophan. The order of the fields is CDR3 DNA, CDR3 protein, V gene, clone size, J gene, D gene. A D gene is named only where the DNA matches it firmly. Size is stated for part of the rows, as once, few or many counts, or as a class when the clone is expanded.

CDR3nt: TGCGCCAGCTCTATTCATAGCAATCAGCCCCAGCATTTT; CDR3aa: CASSIHSNQPQHF; v_gene: TRBV4-1; abundance: -; j_gene: TRBJ1-5; d_gene: -
CDR3nt: TGTGCCAGCCATACAGACATGAACACTGAAGCTTTCTTT; CDR3aa: CASHTDMNTEAFF; v_gene: TRBV6-1; abundance: -; j_gene: TRBJ1-1; d_gene: -
CDR3nt: TGTGCCAGCTCACGACAGAGCAGATACAATGAGCAGTTCTTC; CDR3aa: CASSRQSRYNEQFF; v_gene: TRBV18; abundance: once; j_gene: TRBJ2-1; d_gene: -
CDR3nt: TGTGCCAGCAGCTCCGGACTAGCGGGAGGGCCATCGGAGCAGTTCTTC; CDR3aa: CASSSGLAGGPSEQFF; v_gene: TRBV7-9; abundance: -; j_gene: TRBJ2-1; d_gene: TRBD2
CDR3nt: TGTGCCAGCAAATCGACAGGGCCAAACACCATATATTTT; CDR3aa: CASKSTGPNTIYF; v_gene: TRBV6-1; abundance: -; j_gene: TRBJ1-3; d_gene: TRBD1
CDR3nt: TGTGCCAGCAGCCCGGGACAACTGAACACTGAAGCTTTCTTT; CDR3aa: CASSPGQLNTEAFF; v_gene: TRBV2; abundance: -; j_gene: TRBJ1-1; d_gene: -
CDR3nt: TGTGCCTGGAAACCGGGACTCATGTACAATGAGCAGTTCTTC; CDR3aa: CAWKPGLMYNEQFF; v_gene: TRBV30; abundance: -; j_gene: TRBJ2-1; d_gene: -
CDR3nt: TGTGCCAGCAGCCTACGCCCCGGACATGACACTGAAGCTTTCTTT; CDR3aa: CASSLRPGHDTEAFF; v_gene: TRBV5-4; abundance: -; j_gene: TRBJ1-1; d_gene: -
CDR3nt: TGTGCCTGGAGGGCTAGCGGGAGGAGGAACACCGGGGAGCTGTTTTTT; CDR3aa: CAWRASGRRNTGELFF; v_gene: TRBV30; abundance: -; j_gene: TRBJ2-2; d_gene: TRBD2
CDR3nt: TGTGCCAGCAGCCCACGGGCGGGAAGAGGGAGTGAAAAACTGTTTTTT; CDR3aa: CASSPRAGRGSEKLFF; v_gene: TRBV16; abundance: once; j_gene: TRBJ1-4; d_gene: -
CDR3nt: TGTGCCAGCAGCCAAGATCGGTCCACAGATACGCAGTATTTT; CDR3aa: CASSQDRSTDTQYF; v_gene: TRBV4-2; abundance: few; j_gene: TRBJ2-3; d_gene: -
CDR3nt: TGTGCCAGCAGCTTTACAGTTTCGGACAGACGGCCGCATTTT; CDR3aa: CASSFTVSDRRPHF; v_gene: TRBV7-2; abundance: few; j_gene: TRBJ1-5; d_gene: -
CDR3nt: TGTGCCAGCTCACGGGGACAGGCTATCAATCAGCCCCAGCATTTT; CDR3aa: CASSRGQAINQPQHF; v_gene: TRBV18; abundance: -; j_gene: TRBJ1-5; d_gene: TRBD1
CDR3nt: TGTGCCAGAAAATATACACGGGACAGCCAACACTACAATGAGCAGTTCTTC; CDR3aa: CARKYTRDSQHYNEQFF; v_gene: TRBV5-3; abundance: -; j_gene: TRBJ2-1; d_gene: TRBD1
CDR3nt: TGTGCCTGGAGTGTCGGTGAGACCCAGTACTTC; CDR3aa: CAWSVGETQYF; v_gene: TRBV30; abundance: -; j_gene: TRBJ2-5; d_gene: -
CDR3nt: TGTGCCAGCAACTTGGGAGGGGGGGGTCAGCCCCAGCATTTT; CDR3aa: CASNLGGGGQPQHF; v_gene: TRBV28; abundance: -; j_gene: TRBJ1-5; d_gene: -
CDR3nt: TGTGCCAGCAGTTTCCTAGCGGGAGTGGATACGCAGTATTTT; CDR3aa: CASSFLAGVDTQYF; v_gene: TRBV27; abundance: -; j_gene: TRBJ2-3; d_gene: TRBD2
CDR3nt: TGTGCCACCCGACTCGGCGCGGATACGCAGTATTTT; CDR3aa: CATRLGADTQYF; v_gene: TRBV5-4; abundance: few; j_gene: TRBJ2-3; d_gene: -
CDR3nt: TGTGCCAGCAGCTCCAGAAGTTCTGAAGCTTTCTTT; CDR3aa: CASSSRSSEAFF; v_gene: TRBV14; abundance: few; j_gene: TRBJ1-1; d_gene: -
CDR3nt: TGTGCCGGACACGTCAGACAGAACACTGAAGCTTTCTTT; CDR3aa: CAGHVRQNTEAFF; v_gene: TRBV5-4; abundance: -; j_gene: TRBJ1-1; d_gene: -